This TCR beta chain was observed in a study of T cell repertoires in cytomegalovirus infection (dated by TCRdb to between 2018 and 2021). For context, the study as a whole: Donor HLA type was relevant to the analysis, as public TCR beta signatures indicated carriage of CMV infection together with the matching HLA type. Study-wide findings and limitations: In both this cohort and an independent roughly 330-donor cohort, the cumulative frequency of public TCR beta family members distinguished carriers of CMV infection plus the relevant HLA type. The ex vivo response was dominated by HLA-C-restricted CMV-specific TCR beta clonotypes, which also provided the single most frequent clonotype in two of eight donors.

The data were produced on an Illumina HiSeq 1500. In-frame beta chains were kept once TCRdb had trimmed the public reads at Q25 with fastp and called clones with MiXCR. A single entry per CDR3 protein holds the most common genes and DNA from its merged rows. In this sample the table shows some 220,000 distinct CDR3 sequences, 9% to 15% of which occur a single time. The ten largest clones take up roughly 1.7% of the sample. The CDR3 spans 15 residues, from the cysteine through the phenylalanine. Solely the CDR3 DNA is kept, with 45 bases framed from the first base. In the germline V gene (reference sequence), CDR1 corresponds to LNHDA and CDR2 to SQIVND. Relative to germline, V is 4 bases shorter and J is 4 bases shorter, with 15 bases between their ends. This clonotype was picked up many times. Its cognate antigen has yet to be identified. No much larger clone exists at a distance of one base, and base qualities are not known.

The chain joins TRBV19 to TRBJ2-3; the D segment cannot be called with confidence. The sequence was collected from a human donor in good health (CMV status not recorded). Some clones in this sample may be carry-over from other donors' samples. The specimen sequenced was PBMCs. The CDR3 here reads CASSSLLDFSDTQYF. The base sequence is TGTGCCAGTAGTAGCCTCCTAGATTTTTCAGATACGCAGTATTTT.